The clone carrying this T cell receptor beta chain showed up just once. This entry belongs to a study of chemoradiotherapy in HPV16-positive cancers. Sequencing used immunoSEQ multiplex PCR; TCRdb keeps in-frame clones, though not all of them. The data hold about 2,000 clones, with roughly nine tenths observed a single time. This CDR3 has 14 amino acids. Germline CDR1 is SGHRS and CDR2 is YFSETQ. The V and J ends lost 2 bases and 2 bases respectively, with 8 bases between them. The specimen was tumor tissue, collected from a patient who underwent chemoradiotherapy. The genes are TRBV5-1 and TRBJ2-1; D not certain. This sequence was found in a human donor with HPV-associated anogenital cancer. This CDR3 is CASSLDGPYNEQFF. In DNA form, the CDR3 reads TGCGCCAGCAGCTTAGACGGTCCCTACAATGAGCAGTTCTTC.